Below, one TCR beta chain is given with its context. The table came from immunoSEQ multiplex PCR; TCRdb's copy has only in-frame clones and leaves some out. The sample lists 50,000 to 65,000 clones, about 82% occurring once. This entry comes from a study of blood T cell repertoires in COVID-19. The overall study: The study drew acute and convalescent COVID-19 samples from the United States, Italy and Spain. T cells, B-cell-depleted T cells, or PBMCs supplied cDNA or gDNA.

The junction had 3 bases not matched to a gene; V was cut back by 2 bases and J by 11 bases. CDR3 size: 13 residues. From germline, CDR1 is MNHEY and CDR2 SVGAGI. The TCR was taken from a man between 65 and 85 years old with acute or convalescent COVID-19. Input material: peripheral blood. The chain links TRBV6-5 to TRBJ1-6, with 7 nucleotides matching TRBD1. The CDR3 protein is CASSYRQGPPLHF. The CDR3 DNA sequence: TGTGCCAGCAGTTACCGACAGGGCCCACCCCTCCACTTT.